The present T cell receptor beta chain was sequenced within a study of immune evolution from preneoplasia to lung adenocarcinoma. Background on the study: HLA loss of heterozygosity: 7% AIS, about 15% MIA, about 35% ADC, none AAH. Study-wide points: T cell clonality was higher in KRAS-mutant than EGFR-mutant or wild-type nodules.

Notes on this clone: What it recognizes is unknown.

H&E slides confirmed each diagnosis, reviewed by two pathologists independently. Premalignant or tumor cells were enriched by macro-dissection after pathologic assessment. The data were produced by immunoSEQ multiplex PCR, yet TCRdb's version contains in-frame clones alone and is incomplete. The sample holds about 6,400 clones; about 79% are singletons and the top ten take over 2.5%. V was clipped by 4 bases and J by 4 bases, with 7 bases between them. Germline loops: CDR1 LNHDA, CDR2 SQIVND (reference sequence). CDR3 length: 12 amino acids. This sequence was found in a person aged 60 to 80 with lung adenocarcinoma. Sequenced: FFPE minimally invasive lung adenocarcinoma tissue. This chain joins TRBV19 and TRBJ1-1, with D maybe TRBD1 (5 bases). CDR3 in DNA: TGTGCCAGTAGTAACGGGGGCACTGAAGCTTTCTTT. It codes for CASSNGGTEAFF.